This TCR beta chain was found in a study of blood T cell repertoires in COVID-19. Across the study: Samples of COVID-19 (acute and convalescent) were obtained from the United States, Italy and Spain. Nucleic acid was either cDNA or gDNA, and it came from T cells, B-cell-depleted T cells, or PBMCs.

The length of the CDR3 is 15 residues. Trimming cost V 1 base and J 4 bases; bases outside gene matches: 0. Germline V gene sequence: CDR1 MNHEY, CDR2 SVGAGI. Per the authors' pipeline: By means of reference gene primer amplification, nucleated cell counts were estimated. Measured with immunoSEQ multiplex PCR; TCRdb has only the in-frame clones, and not every one. From that table come the V and J calls and clone size; the DNA was used to work out D and trimming. This sample has 100,000 to 150,000 clones, with around 81% found just once. A word on this clone: The sample holds other DNA sequences that translate to the same CDR3.

Sequencing was done on a sample of peripheral blood. The source of this sequence is a woman in her 50s with acute or convalescent COVID-19. The chain employs TRBV6-5 and TRBJ2-1, with 11 bases lining up with TRBD2. The CDR3 DNA sequence: TGTGCCAGCAGTTACTTAGCGGGGGGGTACAATGAGCAGTTCTTC. Its protein product is CASSYLAGGYNEQFF.